This T cell receptor beta chain was profiled in a study of blood T cells in healthy people across ages. Study details: Roughly one uniquely barcoded beta molecule per two T cells was captured. The study's findings and limits: Long-lived donors exceeded aged donors in naive CD4+ cells and diversity. Per million T cells, the diversity of TCR beta decreased roughly linearly as age advanced.

CDR1 is ENHRY and CDR2 is SYGVKD in the germline V gene. CDR3 size: 11 residues. Then a second PCR, running roughly 7 to 11 cycles, was carried out with a sample-barcoded 5' primer and a J-beta primer mix. TCRdb re-called the 5' RACE reads through MiXCR, storing one row per CDR3 protein. The sample consists of about 730,000 distinct CDR3 sequences, about 40% of them appearing once. As for this clonotype: Antigen: not known.

Sequencing was done on a sample of blood. This chain connects TRBV10-3 to TRBJ2-5; D remains unclear. The J call may be mistaken, given a closer DNA end match to TRBJ2-7. The sequence derives from an older woman in good health. CDR3 protein: CAISEGVEQYF. The CDR3 DNA follows: TGTGCCATCAGTGAGGGGGTCGAGCAGTACTTC.